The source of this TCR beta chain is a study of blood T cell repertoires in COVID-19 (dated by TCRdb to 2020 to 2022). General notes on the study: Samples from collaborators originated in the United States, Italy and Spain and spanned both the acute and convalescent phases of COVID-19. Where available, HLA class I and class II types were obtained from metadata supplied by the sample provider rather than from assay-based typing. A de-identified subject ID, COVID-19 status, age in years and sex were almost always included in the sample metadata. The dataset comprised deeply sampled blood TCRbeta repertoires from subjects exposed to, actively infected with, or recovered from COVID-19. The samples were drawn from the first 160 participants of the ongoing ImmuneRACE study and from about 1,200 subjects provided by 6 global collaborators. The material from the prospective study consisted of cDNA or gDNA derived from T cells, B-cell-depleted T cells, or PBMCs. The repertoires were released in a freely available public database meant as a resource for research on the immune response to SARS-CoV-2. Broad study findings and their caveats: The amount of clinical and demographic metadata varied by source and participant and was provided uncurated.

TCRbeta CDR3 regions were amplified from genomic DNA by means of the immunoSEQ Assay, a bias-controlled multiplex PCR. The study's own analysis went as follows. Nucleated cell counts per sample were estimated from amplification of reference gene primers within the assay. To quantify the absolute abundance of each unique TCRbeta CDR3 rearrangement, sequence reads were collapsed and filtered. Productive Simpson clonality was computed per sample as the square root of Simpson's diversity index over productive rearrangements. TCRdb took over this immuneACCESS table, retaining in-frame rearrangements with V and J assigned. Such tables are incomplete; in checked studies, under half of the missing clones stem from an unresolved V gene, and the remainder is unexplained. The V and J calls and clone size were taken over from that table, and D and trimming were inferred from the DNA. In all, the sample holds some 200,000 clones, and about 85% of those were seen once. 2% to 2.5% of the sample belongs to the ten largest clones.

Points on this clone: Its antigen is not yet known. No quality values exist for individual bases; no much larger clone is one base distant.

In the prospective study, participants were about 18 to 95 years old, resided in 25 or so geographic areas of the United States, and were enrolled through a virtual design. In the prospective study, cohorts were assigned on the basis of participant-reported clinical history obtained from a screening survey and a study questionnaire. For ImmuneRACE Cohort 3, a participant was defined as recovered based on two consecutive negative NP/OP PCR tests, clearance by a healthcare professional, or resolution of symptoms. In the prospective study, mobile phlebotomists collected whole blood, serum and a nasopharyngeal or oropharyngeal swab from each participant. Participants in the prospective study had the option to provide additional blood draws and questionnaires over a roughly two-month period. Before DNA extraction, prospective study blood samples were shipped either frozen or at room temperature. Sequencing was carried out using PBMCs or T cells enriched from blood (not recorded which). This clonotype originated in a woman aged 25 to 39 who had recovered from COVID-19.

The CDR3 amino acid sequence is: CASSPGGYGYTF. In nucleotides, the sequence is TGTGCCAGCAGCCCCGGCGGCTATGGCTACACCTTC. The rearranged segments are TRBV3-1 (or the pseudogene TRBV3-2) and TRBJ1-2, with the D gene not clear enough to name. CDR3 length: 12 amino acids, cysteine to phenylalanine. Only CDR3 DNA is held: 36 bases, read in frame from base 1. V was cut back by 4 bases and J by 4 bases, leaving a gap of 7 bases between them. According to the germline V gene (reference sequence), CDR1 reads LGHDT and CDR2 reads YNNKEL.